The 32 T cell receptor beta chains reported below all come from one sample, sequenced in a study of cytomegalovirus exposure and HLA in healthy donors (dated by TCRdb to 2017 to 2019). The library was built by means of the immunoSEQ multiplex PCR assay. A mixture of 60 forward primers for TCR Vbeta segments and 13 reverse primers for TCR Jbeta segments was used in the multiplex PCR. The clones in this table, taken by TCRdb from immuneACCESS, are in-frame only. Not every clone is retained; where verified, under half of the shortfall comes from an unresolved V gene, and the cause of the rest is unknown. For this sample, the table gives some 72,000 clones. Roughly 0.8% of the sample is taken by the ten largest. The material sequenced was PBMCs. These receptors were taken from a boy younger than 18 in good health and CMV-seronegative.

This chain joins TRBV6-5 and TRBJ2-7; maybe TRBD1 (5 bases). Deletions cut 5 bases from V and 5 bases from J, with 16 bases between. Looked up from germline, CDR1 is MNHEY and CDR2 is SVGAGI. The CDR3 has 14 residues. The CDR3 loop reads CASSKAQGSNEQYF. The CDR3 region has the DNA TGTGCCAGCAGTAAGGCCCAGGGTAGCAACGAGCAGTACTTC.

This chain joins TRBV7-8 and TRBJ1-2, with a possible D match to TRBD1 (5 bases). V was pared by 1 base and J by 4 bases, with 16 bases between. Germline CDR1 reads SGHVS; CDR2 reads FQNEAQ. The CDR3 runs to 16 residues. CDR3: CASSLGQSGAPYGYTF. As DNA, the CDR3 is TGTGCCAGCAGCTTAGGACAATCTGGGGCGCCCTATGGCTACACCTTC.

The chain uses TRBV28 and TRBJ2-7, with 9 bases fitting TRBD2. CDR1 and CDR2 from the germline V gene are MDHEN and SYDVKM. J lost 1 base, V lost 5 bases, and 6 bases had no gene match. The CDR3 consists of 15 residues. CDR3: CASSATTSGSYEQYF. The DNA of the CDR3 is TGTGCCAGCAGTGCGACTACTAGCGGGTCCTACGAGCAGTACTTC.

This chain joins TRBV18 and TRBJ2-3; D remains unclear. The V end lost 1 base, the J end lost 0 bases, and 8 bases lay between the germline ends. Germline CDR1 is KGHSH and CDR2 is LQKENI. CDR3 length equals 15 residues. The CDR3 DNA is TGTGCCAGCTCACCACGCCGGTCTAGCACAGATACGCAGTATTTT. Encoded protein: CASSPRRSSTDTQYF.

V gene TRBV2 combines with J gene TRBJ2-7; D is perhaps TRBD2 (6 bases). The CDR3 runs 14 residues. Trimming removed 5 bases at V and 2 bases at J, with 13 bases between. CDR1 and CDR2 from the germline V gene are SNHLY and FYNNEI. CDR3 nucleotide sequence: TGTGCCAGCAGTCCCTGGGAGGTCACCTACGAGCAGTACTTC. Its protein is CASSPWEVTYEQYF.

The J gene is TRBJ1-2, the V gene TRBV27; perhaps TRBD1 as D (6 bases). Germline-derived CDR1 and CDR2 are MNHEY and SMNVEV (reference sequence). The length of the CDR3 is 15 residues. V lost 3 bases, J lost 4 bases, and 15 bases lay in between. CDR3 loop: CASSLDGGRGYGYTF. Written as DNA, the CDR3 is TGTGCCAGCAGTTTGGACGGGGGGCGCGGCTATGGCTACACCTTC.

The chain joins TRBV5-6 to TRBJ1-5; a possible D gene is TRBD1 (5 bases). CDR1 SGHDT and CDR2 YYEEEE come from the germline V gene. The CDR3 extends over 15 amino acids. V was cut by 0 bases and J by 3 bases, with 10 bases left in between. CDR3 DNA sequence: TGTGCCAGCAGCTTGGGTGGGGGGACCAATCAGCCCCAGCATTTT. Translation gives CASSLGGGTNQPQHF.

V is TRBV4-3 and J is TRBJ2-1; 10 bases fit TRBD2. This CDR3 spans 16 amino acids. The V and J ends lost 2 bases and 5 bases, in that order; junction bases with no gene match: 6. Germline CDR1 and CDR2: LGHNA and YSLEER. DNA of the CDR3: TGCGCCAGCAGCCAAAGCCTAGCGGGGGATGACAATGAGCAGTTCTTC. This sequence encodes CASSQSLAGDDNEQFF.

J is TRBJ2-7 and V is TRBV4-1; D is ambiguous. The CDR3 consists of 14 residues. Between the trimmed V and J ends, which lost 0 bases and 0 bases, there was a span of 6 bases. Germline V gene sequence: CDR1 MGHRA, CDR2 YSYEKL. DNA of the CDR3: TGCGCCAGCAGCCAAGATCAACTCTCCTACGAGCAGTACTTC. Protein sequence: CASSQDQLSYEQYF.

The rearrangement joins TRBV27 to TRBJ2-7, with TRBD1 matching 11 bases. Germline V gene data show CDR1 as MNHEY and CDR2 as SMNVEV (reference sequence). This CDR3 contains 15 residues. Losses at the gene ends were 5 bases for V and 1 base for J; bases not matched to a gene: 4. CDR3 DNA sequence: TGTGCCAGCAGTCCCAGGGACAGGGGGTCCTACGAGCAGTACTTC. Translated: CASSPRDRGSYEQYF.

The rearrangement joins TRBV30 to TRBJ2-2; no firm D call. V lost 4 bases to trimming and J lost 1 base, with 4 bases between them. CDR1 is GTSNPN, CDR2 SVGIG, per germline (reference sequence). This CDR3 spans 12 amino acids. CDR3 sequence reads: CAWNGNTGELFF. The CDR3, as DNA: TGTGCCTGGAACGGGAACACCGGGGAGCTGTTTTTT.

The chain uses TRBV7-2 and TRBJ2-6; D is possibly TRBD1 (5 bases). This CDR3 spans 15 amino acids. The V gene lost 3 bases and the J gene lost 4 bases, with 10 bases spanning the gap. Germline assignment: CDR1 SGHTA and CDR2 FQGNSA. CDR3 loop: CASSFRVGGANVLTF. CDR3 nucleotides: TGTGCCAGCAGCTTCAGGGTGGGAGGGGCCAACGTCCTGACTTTC. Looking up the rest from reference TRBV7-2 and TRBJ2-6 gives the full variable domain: GAGVSQSPSNKVTEKGKDVELRCDPISGHTALYWYRQSLGQGLEFLIYFQGNSAPDKSGLPSDRFSAERTGGSVSTLTIQRTQQEDSAVYLCASSFRVGGANVLTFGAGSRLTVL.

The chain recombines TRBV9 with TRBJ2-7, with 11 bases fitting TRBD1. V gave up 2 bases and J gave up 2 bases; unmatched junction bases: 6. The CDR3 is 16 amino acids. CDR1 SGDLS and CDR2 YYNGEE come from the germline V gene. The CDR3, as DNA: TGTGCCAGCAGCGTCCCGGGACAGGGGGTTGCCTACGAGCAGTACTTC. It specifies CASSVPGQGVAYEQYF.

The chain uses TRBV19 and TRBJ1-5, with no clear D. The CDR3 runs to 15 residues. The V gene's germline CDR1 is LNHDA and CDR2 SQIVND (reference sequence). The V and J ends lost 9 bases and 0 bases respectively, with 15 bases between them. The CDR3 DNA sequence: TGTGCCAGCCACCCTGCGGGTTATAGCAATCAGCCCCAGCATTTT. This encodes CASHPAGYSNQPQHF.

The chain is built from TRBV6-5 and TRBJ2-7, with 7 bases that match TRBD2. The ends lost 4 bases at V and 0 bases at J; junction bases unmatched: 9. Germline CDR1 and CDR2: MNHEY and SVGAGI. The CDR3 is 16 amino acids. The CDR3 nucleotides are TGTGCCAGCAGTTCGTTGTCTAGCGGTAGCTCCTACGAGCAGTACTTC. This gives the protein CASSSLSSGSSYEQYF.

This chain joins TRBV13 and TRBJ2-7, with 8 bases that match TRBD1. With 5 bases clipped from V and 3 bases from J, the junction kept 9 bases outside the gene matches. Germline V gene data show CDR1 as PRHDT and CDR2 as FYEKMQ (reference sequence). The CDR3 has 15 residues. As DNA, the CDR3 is TGTGCCAGCAGCCTCGGGACAGGCAGGGGCTACGAGCAGTACTTC. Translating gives CASSLGTGRGYEQYF.

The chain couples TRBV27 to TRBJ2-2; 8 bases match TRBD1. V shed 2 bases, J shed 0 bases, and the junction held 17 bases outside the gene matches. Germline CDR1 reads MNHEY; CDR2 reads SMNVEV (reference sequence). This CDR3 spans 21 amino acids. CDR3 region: CASSLNWWDRKGVSNTGELFF. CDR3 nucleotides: TGTGCCAGCAGTTTAAACTGGTGGGACAGGAAGGGGGTCTCGAACACCGGGGAGCTGTTTTTT.

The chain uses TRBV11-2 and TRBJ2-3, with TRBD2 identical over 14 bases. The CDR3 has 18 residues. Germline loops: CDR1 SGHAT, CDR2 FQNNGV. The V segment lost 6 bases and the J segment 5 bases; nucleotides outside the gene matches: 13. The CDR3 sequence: CASRTGILGLAGGDTQYF. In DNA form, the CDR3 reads TGTGCCAGCAGGACAGGGATTCTTGGACTAGCGGGGGGAGATACGCAGTATTTT.

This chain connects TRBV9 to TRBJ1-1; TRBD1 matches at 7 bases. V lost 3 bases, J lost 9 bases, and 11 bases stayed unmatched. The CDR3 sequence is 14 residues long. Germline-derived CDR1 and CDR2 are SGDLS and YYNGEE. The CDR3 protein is CASSERTAGGKAFF. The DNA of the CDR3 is TGTGCCAGCAGCGAAAGGACGGCAGGGGGTAAAGCTTTCTTT.

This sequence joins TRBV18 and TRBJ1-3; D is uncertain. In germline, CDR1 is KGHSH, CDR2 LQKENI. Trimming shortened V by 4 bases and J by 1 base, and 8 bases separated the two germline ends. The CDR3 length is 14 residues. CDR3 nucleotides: TGTGCCAGCTCACAGACTACATCTGGAAACACCATATATTTT. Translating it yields CASSQTTSGNTIYF.

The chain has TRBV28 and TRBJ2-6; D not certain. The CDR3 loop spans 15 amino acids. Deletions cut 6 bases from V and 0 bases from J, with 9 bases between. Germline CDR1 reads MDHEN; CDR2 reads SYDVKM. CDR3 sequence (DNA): TGTGCCAGCAGACCACAGACCTCTGGGGCCAACGTCCTGACTTTC. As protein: CASRPQTSGANVLTF.

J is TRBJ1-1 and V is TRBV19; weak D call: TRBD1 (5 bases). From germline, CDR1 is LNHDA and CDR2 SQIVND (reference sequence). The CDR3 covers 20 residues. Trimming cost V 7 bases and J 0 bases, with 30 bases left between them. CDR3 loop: CASNLMGGSKGNPLNTEAFF. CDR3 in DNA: TGTGCCAGTAACTTGATGGGGGGGAGCAAGGGGAACCCACTGAACACTGAAGCTTTCTTT.

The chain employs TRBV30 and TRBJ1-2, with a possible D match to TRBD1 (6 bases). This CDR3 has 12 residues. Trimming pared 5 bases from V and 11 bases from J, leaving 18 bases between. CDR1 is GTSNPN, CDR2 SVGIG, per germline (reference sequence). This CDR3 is CAWDSGNRVYTF. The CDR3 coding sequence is TGTGCCTGGGACTCCGGAAACAGGGTTTACACCTTC.

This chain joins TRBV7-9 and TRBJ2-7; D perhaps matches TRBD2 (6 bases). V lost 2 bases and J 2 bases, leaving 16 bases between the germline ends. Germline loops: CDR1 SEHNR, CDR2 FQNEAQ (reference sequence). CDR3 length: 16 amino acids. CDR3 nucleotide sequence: TGTGCCAGCAGCTTATTAGATAGCGGTCTTACCTACGAGCAGTACTTC. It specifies CASSLLDSGLTYEQYF. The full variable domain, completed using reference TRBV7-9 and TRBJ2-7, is DTGVSQNPRHKITKRGQNVTFRCDPISEHNRLYWYRQTLGQGPEFLTYFQNEAQLEKSRLLSDRFSAERPKGSFSTLEIQRTEQGDSAMYLCASSLLDSGLTYEQYFGPGTRLTVT.

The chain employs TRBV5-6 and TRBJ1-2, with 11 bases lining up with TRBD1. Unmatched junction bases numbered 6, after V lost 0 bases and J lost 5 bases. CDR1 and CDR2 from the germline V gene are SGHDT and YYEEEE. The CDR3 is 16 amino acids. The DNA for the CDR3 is TGTGCCAGCAGCTTGGGGACAGGGGGCGCGTATTATGGCTACACCTTC. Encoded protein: CASSLGTGGAYYGYTF. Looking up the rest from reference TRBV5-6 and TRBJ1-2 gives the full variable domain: DAGVTQSPTHLIKTRGQQVTLRCSPKSGHDTVSWYQQALGQGPQFIFQYYEEEERQRGNFPDRFSGHQFPNYSSELNVNALLLGDSALYLCASSLGTGGAYYGYTFGSGTRLTVV.

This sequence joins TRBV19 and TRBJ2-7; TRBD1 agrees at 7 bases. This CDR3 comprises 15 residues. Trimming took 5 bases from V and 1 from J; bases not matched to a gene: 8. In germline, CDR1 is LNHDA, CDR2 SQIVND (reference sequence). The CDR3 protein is CASSWRAGGSYEQYF. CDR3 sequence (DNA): TGTGCCAGTAGTTGGCGGGCAGGGGGTTCCTACGAGCAGTACTTC.

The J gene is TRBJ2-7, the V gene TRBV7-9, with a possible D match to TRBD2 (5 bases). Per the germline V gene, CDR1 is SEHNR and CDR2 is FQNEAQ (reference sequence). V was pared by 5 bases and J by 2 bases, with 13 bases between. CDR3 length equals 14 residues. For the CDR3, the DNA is TGTGCCAGCAGCAAGGAGGAACATCCCTACGAGCAGTACTTC. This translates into CASSKEEHPYEQYF. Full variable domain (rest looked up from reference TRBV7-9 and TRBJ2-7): DTGVSQNPRHKITKRGQNVTFRCDPISEHNRLYWYRQTLGQGPEFLTYFQNEAQLEKSRLLSDRFSAERPKGSFSTLEIQRTEQGDSAMYLCASSKEEHPYEQYFGPGTRLTVT.

This CDR3 is CASSPVQDRAIYGYTF. DNA of the CDR3: TGTGCCAGCAGCCCAGTCCAGGACAGGGCGATCTATGGCTACACCTTC. The V call is TRBV5-5, the J call TRBJ1-2; 8 bases map to TRBD1. The germline V gene has CDR1 SGHKS and CDR2 YYEKEE (reference sequence). The CDR3 runs to 16 residues. Germline trimming cut 4 bases from V and 4 bases from J; bases unmatched to any gene: 12.

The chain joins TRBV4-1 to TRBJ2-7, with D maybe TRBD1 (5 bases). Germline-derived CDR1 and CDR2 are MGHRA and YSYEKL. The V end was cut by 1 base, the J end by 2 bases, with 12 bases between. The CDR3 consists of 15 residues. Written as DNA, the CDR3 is TGCGCCAGCAGCCAAGGCAAGGGGATCGCCTACGAGCAGTACTTC. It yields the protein CASSQGKGIAYEQYF.

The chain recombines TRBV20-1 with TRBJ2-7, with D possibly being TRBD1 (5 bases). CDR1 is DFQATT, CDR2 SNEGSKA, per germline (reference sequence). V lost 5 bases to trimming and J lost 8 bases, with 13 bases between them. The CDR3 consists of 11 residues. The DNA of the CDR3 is TGCAGTGCTCCCATGACAGCCCAGCAGTACTTC. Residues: CSAPMTAQQYF.

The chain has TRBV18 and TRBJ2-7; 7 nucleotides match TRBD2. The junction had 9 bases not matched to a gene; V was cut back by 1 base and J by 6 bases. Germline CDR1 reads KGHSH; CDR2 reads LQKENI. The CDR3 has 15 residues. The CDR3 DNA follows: TGTGCCAGCTCACCACGGGAGGGCTATCCCCTCGAGCAGTACTTC. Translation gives CASSPREGYPLEQYF.

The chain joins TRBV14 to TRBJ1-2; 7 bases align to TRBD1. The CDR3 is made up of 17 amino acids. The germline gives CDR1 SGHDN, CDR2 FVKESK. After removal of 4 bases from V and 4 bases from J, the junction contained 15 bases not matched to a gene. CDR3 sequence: CASSPHTIRQGIYGYTF. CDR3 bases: TGTGCCAGCAGCCCACACACCATCCGACAGGGCATCTATGGCTACACCTTC.